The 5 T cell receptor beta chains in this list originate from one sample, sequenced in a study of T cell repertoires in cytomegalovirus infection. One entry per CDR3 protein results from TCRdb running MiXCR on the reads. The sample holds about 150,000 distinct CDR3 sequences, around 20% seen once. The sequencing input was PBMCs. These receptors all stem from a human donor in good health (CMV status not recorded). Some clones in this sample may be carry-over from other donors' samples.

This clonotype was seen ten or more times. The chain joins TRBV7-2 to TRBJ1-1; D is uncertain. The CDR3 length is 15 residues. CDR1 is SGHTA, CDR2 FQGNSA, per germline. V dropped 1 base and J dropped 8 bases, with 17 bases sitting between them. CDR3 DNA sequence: TGTGCCAGCAGCTTAGGGGTGGCTAGCCCGCGGGAAGCTTTCTTT. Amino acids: CASSLGVASPREAFF.

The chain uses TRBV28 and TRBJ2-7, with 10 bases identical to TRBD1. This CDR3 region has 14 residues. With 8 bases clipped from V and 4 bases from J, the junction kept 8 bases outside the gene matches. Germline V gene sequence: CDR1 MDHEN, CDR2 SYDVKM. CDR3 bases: TGTGCCAGCGTGTTGGGACAGGGGATTTACGAGCAGTACTTC. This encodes CASVLGQGIYEQYF. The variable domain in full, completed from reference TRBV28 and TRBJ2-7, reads DVKVTQSSRYLVKRTGEKVFLECVQDMDHENMFWYRQDPGLGLRLIYFSYDVKMKEKGDIPEGYSVSREKKERFSLILESASTNQTSMYLCASVLGQGIYEQYFGPGTRLTVT.

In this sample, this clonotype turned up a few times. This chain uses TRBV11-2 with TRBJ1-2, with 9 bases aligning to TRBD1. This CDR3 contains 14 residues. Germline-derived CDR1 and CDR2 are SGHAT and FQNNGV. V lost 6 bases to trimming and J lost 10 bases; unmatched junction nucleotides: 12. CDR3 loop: CASSFPGQGSDYTF. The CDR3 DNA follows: TGTGCCAGCAGTTTCCCGGGACAGGGTTCTGACTACACCTTC.

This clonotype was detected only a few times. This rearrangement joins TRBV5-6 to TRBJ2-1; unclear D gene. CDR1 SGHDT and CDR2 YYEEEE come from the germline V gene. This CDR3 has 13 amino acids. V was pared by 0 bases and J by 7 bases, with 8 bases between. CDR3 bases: TGTGCCAGCAGCTTGGCCGAGGCTAATGAGCAGTTCTTC. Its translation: CASSLAEANEQFF.

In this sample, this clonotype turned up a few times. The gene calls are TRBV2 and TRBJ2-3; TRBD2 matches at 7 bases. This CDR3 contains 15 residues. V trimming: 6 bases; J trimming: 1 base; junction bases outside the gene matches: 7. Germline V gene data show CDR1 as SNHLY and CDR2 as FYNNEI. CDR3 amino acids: CASREVTSGTDTQYF. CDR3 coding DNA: TGTGCCAGCAGGGAGGTAACTAGCGGCACAGATACGCAGTATTTT.